Listed below are T cell receptor beta chains from one sample, sequenced in a study of blood T cell repertoires in COVID-19. Using immunoSEQ multiplex PCR, the repertoire was profiled, and TCRdb retains in-frame clones only, with some absent. The table includes about 250,000 clones, 87% detected once. Sequences were obtained from PBMCs or T cells enriched from blood (not recorded which). The receptors originated from a woman aged 25 to 45 with acute COVID-19. Both conserved end residues are part of each CDR3. A D gene is named only where the DNA matches it firmly. Some rows have no size entry. The others give once, few or many, or a class for an expanded clone.

size,length,D,V,J,CDR3,DNA
-,19,TRBD2,TRBV5-1,TRBJ2-1,CASGFLASGGAGSVNEQFF,TGCGCCAGCGGCTTTTTGGCCAGCGGGGGGGCCGGTAGTGTGAATGAGCAGTTCTTC
-,13,-,TRBV19,TRBJ1-1,CASSILRDTEAFF,TGTGCCAGTAGTATTCTCCGAGACACTGAAGCTTTCTTT
-,15,-,TRBV10-3,TRBJ2-2,CAISESTAYTGELFF,TGTGCCATCAGTGAGTCGACAGCCTACACCGGGGAGCTGTTTTTT
-,13,-,TRBV19,TRBJ2-1,CASTPGQHNEQFF,TGTGCCAGTACCCCGGGTCAGCACAATGAGCAGTTCTTC
few,13,-,TRBV6-5,TRBJ1-1,CASSYETDTEAFF,TGTGCCAGCAGTTACGAGACAGATACTGAAGCTTTCTTT
-,16,-,TRBV7-7,TRBJ1-5,CASSLAMGGTAGPQHF,TGTGCTAGCAGCTTAGCGATGGGCGGGACCGCAGGGCCCCAGCATTTT
once,14,TRBD2,TRBV27,TRBJ2-1,CASSLRTSGNEQFF,TGTGCCAGCAGCCTTAGGACTAGCGGTAATGAGCAGTTCTTC
-,15,TRBD1,TRBV11-2,TRBJ1-1,CASRAYRGLNTEAFF,TGTGCCAGCAGGGCTTACAGGGGATTGAACACTGAAGCTTTCTTT
-,16,-,TRBV27,TRBJ2-3,CASSLSGAPSTDTQYF,TGTGCCAGCAGTTTATCGGGGGCGCCTAGCACAGATACGCAGTATTTT
-,13,-,TRBV30,TRBJ1-5,CAWTSGGDQPQHF,TGTGCCTGGACCTCGGGGGGGGATCAGCCCCAGCATTTT
-,12,-,TRBV5-1,TRBJ2-1,CASSLGHNEQFF,TGCGCCAGCAGCTTGGGGCACAATGAGCAGTTCTTC